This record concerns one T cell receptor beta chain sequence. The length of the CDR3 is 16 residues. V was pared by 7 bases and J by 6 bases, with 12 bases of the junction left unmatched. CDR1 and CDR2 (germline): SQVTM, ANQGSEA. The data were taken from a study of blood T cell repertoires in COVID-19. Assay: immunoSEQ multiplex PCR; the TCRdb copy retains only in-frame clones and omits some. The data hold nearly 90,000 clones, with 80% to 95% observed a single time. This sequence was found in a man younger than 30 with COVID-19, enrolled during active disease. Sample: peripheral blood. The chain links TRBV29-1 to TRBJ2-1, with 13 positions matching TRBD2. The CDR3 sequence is CSGILAGGSMINEQFF. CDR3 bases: TGCAGCGGCATACTAGCGGGAGGGAGTATGATCAATGAGCAGTTCTTC.